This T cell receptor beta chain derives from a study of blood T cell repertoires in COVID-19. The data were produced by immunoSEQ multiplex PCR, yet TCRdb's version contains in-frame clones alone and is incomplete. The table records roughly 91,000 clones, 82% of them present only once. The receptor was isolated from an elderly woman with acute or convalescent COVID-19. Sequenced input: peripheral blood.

The CDR3 here is CASSLEYNSPLHF. Written as DNA, the CDR3 is TGTGCCAGCAGTTTAGAGTATAATTCACCCCTCCACTTT. The J gene is TRBJ1-6, the V gene TRBV28; D is uncertain. The CDR3 is made up of 13 amino acids. CDR1 is MDHEN, CDR2 SYDVKM, per germline. The V gene lost 2 bases and the J gene lost 4 bases, with 3 bases spanning the gap.